Presented here are 21 T cell receptor beta chains from one specimen sequenced in a study of blood T cell repertoires in COVID-19. The data were produced by immunoSEQ multiplex PCR, yet TCRdb's version contains in-frame clones alone and is incomplete. The sample has 100,000 to 140,000 clones, around 90% seen once. Sequencing was performed on peripheral blood. These receptors all stem from a woman between 25 and 40 years old with acute or convalescent COVID-19.

The CDR3 loop is CASSSGQGAGGYTF. CDR3 DNA: TGTGCCAGCAGTTCCGGACAGGGGGCAGGTGGCTACACCTTC. The genes are TRBV28 and TRBJ1-2; 11 bases fit TRBD1. From germline, CDR1 is MDHEN and CDR2 SYDVKM. The CDR3 is 14 amino acids. V dropped 4 bases and J dropped 7; count of bases not matched to a gene: 5.

The chain has TRBV28 and TRBJ2-7, with D possibly matching TRBD1 (6 bases). V was pared by 0 bases and J by 4 bases, with 10 bases between. The CDR3 has 14 amino acids. The V gene's germline CDR1 is MDHEN and CDR2 SYDVKM. This CDR3 reads CASSLWAGAYEQYF. As DNA, the CDR3 is TGTGCCAGCAGTTTATGGGCAGGGGCATACGAGCAGTACTTC.

The gene calls are TRBV19 and TRBJ2-3, with TRBD2 matching over 12 bases. Germline V gene lookup returns CDR1 LNHDA and CDR2 SQIVND (reference sequence). V trimming: 4 bases; J trimming: 4 bases; junction bases outside the gene matches: 9. The CDR3 is made up of 17 amino acids. The CDR3 region is CASSKSTSGRGADTQYF. CDR3 DNA: TGTGCCAGTAGTAAGTCGACTAGCGGGAGAGGGGCAGATACGCAGTATTTT. Full variable domain (outside the CDR3, taken from reference TRBV19 and TRBJ2-3): DGGITQSPKYLFRKEGQNVTLSCEQNLNHDAMYWYRQDPGQGLRLIYYSQIVNDFQKGDIAEGYSVSREKKESFPLTVTSAQKNPTAFYLCASSKSTSGRGADTQYFGPGTRLTVL.

The chain has TRBV19 and TRBJ1-5; D not certain. The CDR3 loop spans 15 amino acids. The germline CDR1 and CDR2 sequences are LNHDA and SQIVND (reference sequence). Trimming shortened V by 1 base and J by 2 bases, and 9 bases separated the two germline ends. The CDR3 nucleotides are TGTGCCAGTAGTATAGGCCCTTCGGGCAATCAGCCCCAGCATTTT. Translation gives CASSIGPSGNQPQHF.

This rearrangement joins TRBV5-6 to TRBJ1-3; D may be TRBD1 (5 bases). V was trimmed by 0 bases and J by 8 bases, leaving 12 bases between them. Germline values: CDR1 SGHDT, CDR2 YYEEEE. The CDR3 has 14 residues. The CDR3 bases are TGTGCCAGCAGCTTGGGACCTGGGGGGGACACCATATATTTT. This encodes CASSLGPGGDTIYF.

This clone was observed once. The V and J genes are TRBV19 and TRBJ2-1; 9 bases are a match to TRBD2. V was clipped by 2 bases and J by 8 bases; unmatched bases: 13. Germline CDR1 reads LNHDA; CDR2 reads SQIVND (reference sequence). The CDR3 runs to 17 residues. In DNA, the CDR3 is TGTGCCAGTAGTATAAATGGCGGGGGGGCTTTAGTCCATGAGCAGTTCTTC. This codes for CASSINGGGALVHEQFF.

The chain carries TRBV30 and TRBJ1-6, with D unclear. The V gene lost 5 bases and the J gene lost 8 bases, with 16 bases spanning the gap. Germline values: CDR1 GTSNPN, CDR2 SVGIG (reference sequence). This CDR3 has 14 amino acids. In DNA form, the CDR3 reads TGTGCCTGGCATACACGAATCCTTGATTCACCCCTCCACTTT. Encoded protein: CAWHTRILDSPLHF. The entire variable domain, with the rest obtained from reference TRBV30 and TRBJ1-6, is as follows: SQTIHQWPATLVQPVGSPLSLECTVEGTSNPNLYWYRQAAGRGLQLLFYSVGIGQISSEVPQNLSASRPQDRQFILSSKKLLLSDSGFYLCAWHTRILDSPLHFGNGTRLTVT.

The CDR3 nucleotides are TGTGCCAGCACCCTCCGGGGGGACCCCTACGAGCAGTACTTC. The encoded protein is CASTLRGDPYEQYF. The chain joins TRBV7-9 to TRBJ2-7; TRBD2 aligns across 7 bases. Germline assignment: CDR1 SEHNR and CDR2 FQNEAQ (reference sequence). Trimming cost V 7 bases and J 2 bases; bases outside gene matches: 8. The CDR3 has 14 residues.

This clone was found once. The V gene is TRBV5-1, the J gene TRBJ1-1, with D maybe TRBD1 (6 bases). V lost 5 bases to trimming and J lost 3 bases, with 14 bases between them. CDR1 SGHRS and CDR2 YFSETQ come from the germline V gene. This CDR3 is built from 14 residues. For the CDR3, the DNA is TGCGCCAGCAGTTTCACAGGGATGGACACTGAAGCTTTCTTT. Protein: CASSFTGMDTEAFF.

The chain recombines TRBV2 with TRBJ2-5, with 11 bases aligning to TRBD2. CDR3 size: 15 residues. V was clipped by 7 bases and J by 0 bases; unmatched bases: 4. Per germline, CDR1 SNHLY and CDR2 FYNNEI. CDR3 protein: CASTRLAGYQETQYF. As DNA, the CDR3 is TGTGCCAGCACCCGACTAGCGGGGTACCAAGAGACCCAGTACTTC.

The rearrangement links TRBV19 to TRBJ1-1; the D gene is possibly TRBD1 (5 bases). The germline CDR1 and CDR2 sequences are LNHDA and SQIVND (reference sequence). V was pared by 3 bases and J by 0 bases, with 14 bases between. This CDR3 is 16 amino acids long. The CDR3 sequence is CASSILAGNLNTEAFF. For the CDR3, the DNA is TGTGCCAGTAGTATCTTGGCAGGGAACTTGAACACTGAAGCTTTCTTT.

The chain links TRBV13 to TRBJ2-5, with TRBD1 matching over 12 bases. V shed 5 bases and J 4 bases; nucleotides not matched to a gene: 8. The CDR3 spans 16 residues. Per the germline V gene, CDR1 is PRHDT and CDR2 is FYEKMQ (reference sequence). CDR3 sequence reads: CASSIGTGGALETQYF. The CDR3 nucleotides read TGTGCCAGCAGCATTGGGACAGGGGGCGCGTTAGAGACCCAGTACTTC.

The genes are TRBV19 and TRBJ1-5, with TRBD1 matching over 8 bases. The CDR3 length is 15 residues. V was clipped by 4 bases and J by 6 bases; unmatched bases: 8. The germline gives CDR1 LNHDA, CDR2 SQIVND (reference sequence). CDR3 sequence: CASSRTGGPSQPQHF. DNA of the CDR3: TGTGCCAGTAGTAGAACAGGGGGTCCTAGTCAGCCCCAGCATTTT.

V and J are TRBV2 and TRBJ2-5, with D possibly TRBD1 on 7 matching bases. The CDR3 spans 18 residues. Germline V lookup: CDR1 SNHLY, CDR2 FYNNEI. Trimming pared 10 bases from V and 5 bases from J, leaving 32 bases between. CDR3 residues: CATQQGLIFGRGGETQYF. DNA for the CDR3: TGTGCCACCCAACAGGGGCTAATTTTCGGGCGGGGAGGTGAGACCCAGTACTTC.

The chain links TRBV30 to TRBJ2-3, with 8 bases that match TRBD2. The CDR3 has 16 residues. In germline, CDR1 is GTSNPN, CDR2 SVGIG (reference sequence). With V trimmed by 4 bases and J by 1 base, 10 bases remained unmatched. In DNA form, the CDR3 reads TGTGCCTGGACGAATTCCCCCGGGGGGGGCACAGATACGCAGTATTTT. Encoded protein: CAWTNSPGGGTDTQYF. The variable domain in full, with the rest retrieved from reference TRBV30 and TRBJ2-3, is SQTIHQWPATLVQPVGSPLSLECTVEGTSNPNLYWYRQAAGRGLQLLFYSVGIGQISSEVPQNLSASRPQDRQFILSSKKLLLSDSGFYLCAWTNSPGGGTDTQYFGPGTRLTVL.

The chain is built from TRBV27 and TRBJ2-1, with a tentative D call TRBD2 (6 bases). The germline V and J ends were trimmed by 0 bases and 5 bases, with 11 bases remaining between them. Germline CDR1 reads MNHEY; CDR2 reads SMNVEV (reference sequence). This CDR3 region has 15 residues. The DNA of the CDR3 is TGTGCCAGCAGTTTATCTTGGGGAGGTGACAATGAGCAGTTCTTC. It codes for CASSLSWGGDNEQFF.

J is TRBJ2-1 and V is TRBV7-8; tentatively, D is TRBD2 (7 bases). The CDR3 loop spans 16 amino acids. Germline V gives CDR1 SGHVS, CDR2 FQNEAQ. Trimming took 5 bases from V and 4 from J, leaving 18 bases between them. The DNA of the CDR3 is TGTGCCAGCAGCCGAGGGGGAGCGGGGATGTACAATGAGCAGTTCTTC. This gives the protein CASSRGGAGMYNEQFF. The entire variable domain, with the rest obtained from reference TRBV7-8 and TRBJ2-1, is as follows: GAGVSQSPRYKVAKRGQDVALRCDPISGHVSLFWYQQALGQGPEFLTYFQNEAQLDKSGLPSDRFFAERPEGSVSTLKIQRTQQEDSAVYLCASSRGGAGMYNEQFFGPGTRLTVL.

This chain uses TRBV4-2 with TRBJ2-3; 12 nucleotides line up with TRBD2. Germline CDR1 is LGHNA and CDR2 is YNFKEQ. V trimming: 5 bases; J trimming: 3 bases; junction bases outside the gene matches: 18. The CDR3 is made up of 20 amino acids. CDR3 sequence (DNA): TGTGCCAGCAGCATCCATAGGACTAGCGGGGTCTCCCCGGGGACAGATACGCAGTATTTT. Protein sequence: CASSIHRTSGVSPGTDTQYF.

The CDR3 loop reads CASSPRTGEVPLHF. CDR3 nucleotides: TGTGCCAGCAGCCCGCGGACAGGGGAGGTCCCCCTCCACTTT. The genes are TRBV7-2 and TRBJ1-6; 9 bases line up with TRBD1. V trimming: 5 bases; J trimming: 13 bases; junction bases outside the gene matches: 9. The CDR3 has 14 amino acids. Germline V gene lookup returns CDR1 SGHTA and CDR2 FQGNSA.

Only one count was recorded for this clone. The genes are TRBV29-1 and TRBJ1-5; possible D gene TRBD1, 6 bases. Germline V lookup: CDR1 SQVTM, CDR2 ANQGSEA. The CDR3 runs 12 residues. V gave up 3 bases and J gave up 10 bases, with 13 bases separating them. This CDR3 reads CSVEDSPGPQHF. CDR3 DNA: TGCAGCGTTGAGGACAGTCCTGGTCCCCAGCATTTT.

The sample holds a few counts of this clone. The V call is TRBV6-2 or TRBV6-3, the J call TRBJ1-2; TRBD1 aligns across 7 bases. Looked up from germline, CDR1 is MNHEY and CDR2 is SVGEGT. CDR3 length: 13 amino acids. Trimming cost V 3 bases and J 7 bases; bases outside gene matches: 5. CDR3 in DNA: TGTGCCAGCAGTTATCACAGGGGAGGTGGCTACACCTTC. Translation: CASSYHRGGGYTF.